This T cell receptor (beta chain) was sequenced for a study of T-cell memory formation after mild COVID-19. Each CDR3 protein is one row after TCRdb ran MiXCR on the 5' RACE reads. This table holds over 300,000 distinct CDR3 sequences, 20% to 25% found once. The CDR3 runs 14 residues. Germline V gene sequence: CDR1 SEHNR, CDR2 FQNEAQ (reference sequence). This clonotype was seen once. The junction and the germline gene differ at one end; a read error may be behind it. This TCR came from a man aged 18 to 30 who had mild COVID-19 (a few samples of this study predate the infection). Cell type and time point are not known. The chain is built from TRBV7-9 and TRBJ1-1; no clear D gene. The sample consisted of PBMCs or a T cell subset sorted from them (not recorded which). CDR3 sequence: CASSFGSLNNEAFF. The CDR3 coding sequence is TGTGCCAGCAGCTTCGGCAGCTTGAACAATGAAGCTTTCTTT.